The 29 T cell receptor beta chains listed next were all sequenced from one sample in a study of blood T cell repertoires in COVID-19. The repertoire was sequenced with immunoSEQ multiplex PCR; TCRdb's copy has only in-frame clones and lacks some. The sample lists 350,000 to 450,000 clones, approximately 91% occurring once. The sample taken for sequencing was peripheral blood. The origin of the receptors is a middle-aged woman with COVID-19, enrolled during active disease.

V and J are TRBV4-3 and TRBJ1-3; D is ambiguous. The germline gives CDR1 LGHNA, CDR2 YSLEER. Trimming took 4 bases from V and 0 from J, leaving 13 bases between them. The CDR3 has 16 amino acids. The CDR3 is CASSLSIVFSGNTIYF. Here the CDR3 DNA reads TGCGCCAGCAGCCTGTCTATAGTCTTCTCTGGAAACACCATATATTTT.

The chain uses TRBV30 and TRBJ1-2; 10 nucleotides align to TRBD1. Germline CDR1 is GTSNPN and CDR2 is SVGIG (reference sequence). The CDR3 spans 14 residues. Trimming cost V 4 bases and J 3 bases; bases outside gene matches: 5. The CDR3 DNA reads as TGTGCCTGGAACCTGGACAGGGGGGACTATGGCTACACCTTC. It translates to CAWNLDRGDYGYTF.

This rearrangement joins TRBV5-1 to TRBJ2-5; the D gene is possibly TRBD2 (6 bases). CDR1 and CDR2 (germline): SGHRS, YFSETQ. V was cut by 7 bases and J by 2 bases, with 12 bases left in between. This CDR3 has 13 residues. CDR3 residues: CASGISGQETQYF. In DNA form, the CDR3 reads TGCGCCAGCGGAATTAGCGGTCAAGAGACCCAGTACTTC. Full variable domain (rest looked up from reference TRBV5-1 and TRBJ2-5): KAGVTQTPRYLIKTRGQQVTLSCSPISGHRSVSWYQQTPGQGLQFLFEYFSETQRNKGNFPGRFSGRQFSNSRSEMNVSTLELGDSALYLCASGISGQETQYFGPGTRLLVL.

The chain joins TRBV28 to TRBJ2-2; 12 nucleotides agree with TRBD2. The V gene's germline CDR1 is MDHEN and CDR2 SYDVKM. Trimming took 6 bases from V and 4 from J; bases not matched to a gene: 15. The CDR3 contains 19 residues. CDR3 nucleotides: TGTGCCAGCAGCCGTAGACTAGCGGGAGTGAATAGGGGCACCGGGGAGCTGTTTTTT. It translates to CASSRRLAGVNRGTGELFF.

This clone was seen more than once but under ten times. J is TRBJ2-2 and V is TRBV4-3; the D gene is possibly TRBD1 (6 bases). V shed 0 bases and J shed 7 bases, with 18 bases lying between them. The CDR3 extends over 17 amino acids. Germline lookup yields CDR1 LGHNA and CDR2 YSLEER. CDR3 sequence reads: CASSQEVGQGKVGELFF. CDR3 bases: TGCGCCAGCAGCCAAGAGGTGGGGCAGGGGAAGGTCGGGGAGCTGTTTTTT.

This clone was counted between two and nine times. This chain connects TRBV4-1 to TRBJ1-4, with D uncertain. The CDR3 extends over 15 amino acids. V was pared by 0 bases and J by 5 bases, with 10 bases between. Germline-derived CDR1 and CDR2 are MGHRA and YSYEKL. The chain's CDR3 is CASSQEFSGNEKLFF. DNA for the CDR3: TGCGCCAGCAGCCAAGAATTTTCGGGGAATGAAAAACTGTTTTTT.

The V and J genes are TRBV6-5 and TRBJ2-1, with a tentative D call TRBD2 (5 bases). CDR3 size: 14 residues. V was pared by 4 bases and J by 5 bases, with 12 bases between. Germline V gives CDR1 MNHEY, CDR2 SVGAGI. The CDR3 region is CASSLTDSNNEQFF. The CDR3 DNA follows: TGTGCCAGCAGTTTAACGGACTCGAACAATGAGCAGTTCTTC.

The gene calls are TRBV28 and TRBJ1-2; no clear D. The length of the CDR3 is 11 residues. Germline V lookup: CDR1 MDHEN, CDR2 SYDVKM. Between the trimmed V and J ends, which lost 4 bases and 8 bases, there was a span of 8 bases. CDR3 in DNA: TGTGCCAGCAGTTATGCGCGCGGCTACACCTTC. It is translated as CASSYARGYTF.

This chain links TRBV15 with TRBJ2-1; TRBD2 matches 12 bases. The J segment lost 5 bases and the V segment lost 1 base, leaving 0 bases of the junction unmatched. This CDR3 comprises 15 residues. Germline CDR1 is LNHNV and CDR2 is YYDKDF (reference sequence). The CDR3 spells CATSRASGGDNEQFF. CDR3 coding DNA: TGTGCCACCAGCAGAGCTAGCGGGGGGGACAATGAGCAGTTCTTC.

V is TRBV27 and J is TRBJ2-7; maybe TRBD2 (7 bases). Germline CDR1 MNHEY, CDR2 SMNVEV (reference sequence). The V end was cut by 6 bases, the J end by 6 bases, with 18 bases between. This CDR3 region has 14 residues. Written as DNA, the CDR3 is TGTGCCAGCAGATCGGGGGGCCTAGTAAGCGAGCAGTACTTC. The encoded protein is CASRSGGLVSEQYF.

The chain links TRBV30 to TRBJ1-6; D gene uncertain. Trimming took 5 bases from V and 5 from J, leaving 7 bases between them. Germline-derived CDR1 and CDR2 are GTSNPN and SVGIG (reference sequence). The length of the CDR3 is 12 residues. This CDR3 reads CAWQVDNSPLHF. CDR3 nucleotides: TGTGCCTGGCAGGTGGATAATTCACCCCTCCACTTT.

The CDR3 loop reads CASSLAYAGELFF. CDR3 nucleotides: TGTGCCAGCAGCTTGGCGTATGCCGGGGAGCTGTTTTTT. The chain has TRBV5-8 and TRBJ2-2; D not resolved. The germline V gene encodes CDR1 SGHTS and CDR2 YDEGEE. The CDR3 length is 13 residues. Trimming shortened V by 0 bases and J by 6 bases, and 6 bases separated the two germline ends.

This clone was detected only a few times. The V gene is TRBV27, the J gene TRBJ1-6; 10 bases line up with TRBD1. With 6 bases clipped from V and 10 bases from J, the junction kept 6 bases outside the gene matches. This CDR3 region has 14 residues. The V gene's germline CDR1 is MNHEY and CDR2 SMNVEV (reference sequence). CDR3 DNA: TGTGCCAGCAGCCGAGGGACAGGGGAATCACCCCTCCACTTT. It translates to CASSRGTGESPLHF.

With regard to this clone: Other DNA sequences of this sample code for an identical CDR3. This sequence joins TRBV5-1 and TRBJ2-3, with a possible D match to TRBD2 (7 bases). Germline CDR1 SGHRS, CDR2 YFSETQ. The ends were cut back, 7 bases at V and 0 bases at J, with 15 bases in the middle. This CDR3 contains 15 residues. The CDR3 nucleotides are TGCGCCAGCTCCTTAGGGGGGGCTAGCACAGATACGCAGTATTTT. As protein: CASSLGGASTDTQYF.

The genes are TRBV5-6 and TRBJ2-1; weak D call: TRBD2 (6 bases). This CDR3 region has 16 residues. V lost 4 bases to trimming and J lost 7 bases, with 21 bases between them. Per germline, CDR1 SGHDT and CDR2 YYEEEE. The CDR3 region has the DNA TGTGCCAGCAGCACCCTGGGAGGTGCAGGGACGAATGAGCAGTTCTTC. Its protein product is CASSTLGGAGTNEQFF.

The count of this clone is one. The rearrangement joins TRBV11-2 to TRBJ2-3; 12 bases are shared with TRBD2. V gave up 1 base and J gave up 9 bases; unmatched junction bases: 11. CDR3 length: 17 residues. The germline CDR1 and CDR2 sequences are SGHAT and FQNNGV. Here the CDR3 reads CASSLVGLAGGPGTQYF. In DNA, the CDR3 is TGTGCCAGCAGCTTAGTAGGCCTAGCGGGAGGGCCGGGGACGCAGTATTTT.

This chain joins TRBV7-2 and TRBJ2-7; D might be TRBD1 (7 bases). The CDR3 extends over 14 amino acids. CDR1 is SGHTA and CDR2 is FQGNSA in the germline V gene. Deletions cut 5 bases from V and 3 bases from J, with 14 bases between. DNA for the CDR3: TGTGCCAGCAGCCCAAGACAGGGAGGCTACGAGCAGTACTTC. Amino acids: CASSPRQGGYEQYF.

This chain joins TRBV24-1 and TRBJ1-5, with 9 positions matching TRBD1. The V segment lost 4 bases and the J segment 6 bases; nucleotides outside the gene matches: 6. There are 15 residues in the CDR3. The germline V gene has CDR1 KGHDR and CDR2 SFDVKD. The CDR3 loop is CATSDPRQGGQPQHF. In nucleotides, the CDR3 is TGTGCCACCAGTGACCCTCGACAGGGGGGTCAGCCCCAGCATTTT.

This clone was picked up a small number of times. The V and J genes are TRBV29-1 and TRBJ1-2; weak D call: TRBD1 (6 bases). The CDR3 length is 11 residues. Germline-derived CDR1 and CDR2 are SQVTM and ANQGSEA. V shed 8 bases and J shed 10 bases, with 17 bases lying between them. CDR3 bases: TGCAGCTGTACCTGGGGGCAGGCCTACACCTTC. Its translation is CSCTWGQAYTF.

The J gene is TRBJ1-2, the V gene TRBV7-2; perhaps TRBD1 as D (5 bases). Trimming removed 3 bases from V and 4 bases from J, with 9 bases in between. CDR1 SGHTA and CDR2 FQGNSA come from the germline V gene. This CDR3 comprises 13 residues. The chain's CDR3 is CASSFQGGYGYTF. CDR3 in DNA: TGTGCCAGCAGCTTTCAGGGTGGCTATGGCTACACCTTC.

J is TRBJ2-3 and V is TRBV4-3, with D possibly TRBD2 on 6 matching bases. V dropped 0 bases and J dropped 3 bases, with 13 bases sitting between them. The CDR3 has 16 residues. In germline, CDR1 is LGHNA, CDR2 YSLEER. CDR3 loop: CASSQEGLARTDTQYF. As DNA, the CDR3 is TGCGCCAGCAGCCAAGAAGGGCTAGCGCGTACAGATACGCAGTATTTT.

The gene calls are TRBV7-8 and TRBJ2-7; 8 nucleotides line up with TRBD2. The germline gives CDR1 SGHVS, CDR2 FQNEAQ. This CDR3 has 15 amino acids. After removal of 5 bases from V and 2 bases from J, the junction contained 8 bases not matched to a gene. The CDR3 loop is CASSRWTSITYEQYF. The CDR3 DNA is TGTGCCAGCAGCCGATGGACTAGCATAACCTACGAGCAGTACTTC.

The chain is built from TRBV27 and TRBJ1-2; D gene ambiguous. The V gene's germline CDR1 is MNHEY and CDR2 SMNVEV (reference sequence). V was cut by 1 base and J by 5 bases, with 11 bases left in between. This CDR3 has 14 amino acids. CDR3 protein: CASSLFSRDYGYTF. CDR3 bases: TGTGCCAGCAGTTTATTTAGCCGGGATTATGGCTACACCTTC.

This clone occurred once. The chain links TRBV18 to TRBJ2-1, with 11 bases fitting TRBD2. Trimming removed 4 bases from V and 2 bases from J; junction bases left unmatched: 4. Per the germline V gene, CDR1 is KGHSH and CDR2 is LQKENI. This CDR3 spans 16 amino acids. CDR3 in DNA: TGTGCCAGCTCACTCGGGACTAGCGGAACCTACAATGAGCAGTTCTTC. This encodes CASSLGTSGTYNEQFF. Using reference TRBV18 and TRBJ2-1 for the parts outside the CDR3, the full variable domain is NAGVMQNPRHLVRRRGQEARLRCSPMKGHSHVYWYRQLPEEGLKFMVYLQKENIIDESGMPKERFSAEFPKEGPSILRIQQVVRGDSAAYFCASSLGTSGTYNEQFFGPGTRLTVL.

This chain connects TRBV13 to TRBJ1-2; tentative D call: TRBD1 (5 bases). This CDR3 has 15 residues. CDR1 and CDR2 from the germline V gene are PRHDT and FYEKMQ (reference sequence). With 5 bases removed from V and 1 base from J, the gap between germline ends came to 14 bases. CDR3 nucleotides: TGTGCCAGCAGCCAAAAGCGGGGGATTAACTATGGCTACACCTTC. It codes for CASSQKRGINYGYTF.

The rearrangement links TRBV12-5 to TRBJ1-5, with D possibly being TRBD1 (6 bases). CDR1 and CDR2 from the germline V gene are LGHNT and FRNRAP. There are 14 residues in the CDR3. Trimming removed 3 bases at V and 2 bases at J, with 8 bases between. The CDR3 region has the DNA TGTGCTAGTGGTTTCTGGACAGGCAATCAGCCCCAGCATTTT. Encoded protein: CASGFWTGNQPQHF.

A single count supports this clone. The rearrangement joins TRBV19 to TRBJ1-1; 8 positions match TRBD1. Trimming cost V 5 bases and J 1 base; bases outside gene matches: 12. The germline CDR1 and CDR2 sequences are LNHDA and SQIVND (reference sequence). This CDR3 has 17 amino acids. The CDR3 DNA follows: TGTGCCAGTAGTCCCAAAGGGAGGACAGGGAAGAACACTGAAGCTTTCTTT. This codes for CASSPKGRTGKNTEAFF.

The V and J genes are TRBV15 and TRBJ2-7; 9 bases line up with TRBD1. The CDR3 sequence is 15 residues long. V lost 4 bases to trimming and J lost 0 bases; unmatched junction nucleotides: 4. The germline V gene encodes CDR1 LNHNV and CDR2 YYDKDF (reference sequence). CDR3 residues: CATSMGTGSSYEQYF. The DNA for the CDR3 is TGTGCCACCAGCATGGGGACAGGGAGCTCCTACGAGCAGTACTTC.

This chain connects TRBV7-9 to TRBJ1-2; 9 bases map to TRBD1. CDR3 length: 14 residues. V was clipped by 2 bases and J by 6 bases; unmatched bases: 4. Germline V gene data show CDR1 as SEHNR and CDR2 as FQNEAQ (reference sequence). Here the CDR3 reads CASSLLGTGNGYTF. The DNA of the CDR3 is TGTGCCAGCAGCTTACTCGGGACAGGGAATGGCTACACCTTC.